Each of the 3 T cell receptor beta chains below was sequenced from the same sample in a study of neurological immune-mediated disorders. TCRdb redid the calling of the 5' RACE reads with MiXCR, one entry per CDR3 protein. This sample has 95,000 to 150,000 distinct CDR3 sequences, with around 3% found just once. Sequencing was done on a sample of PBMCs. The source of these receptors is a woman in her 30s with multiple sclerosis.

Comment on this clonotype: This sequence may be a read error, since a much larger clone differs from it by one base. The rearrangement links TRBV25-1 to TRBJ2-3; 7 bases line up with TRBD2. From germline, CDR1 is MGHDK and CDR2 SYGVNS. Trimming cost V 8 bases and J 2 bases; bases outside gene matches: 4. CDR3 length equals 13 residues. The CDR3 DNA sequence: TGTGCCAGCTGGGGGGGAAACACAGATACGCAGTATTTT. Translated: CASWGGNTDTQYF.

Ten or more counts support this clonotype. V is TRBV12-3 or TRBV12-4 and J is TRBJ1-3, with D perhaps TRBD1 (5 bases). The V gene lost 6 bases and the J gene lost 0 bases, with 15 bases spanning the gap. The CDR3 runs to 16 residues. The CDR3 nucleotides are TGTGCCAGCAGGGGGGGACTGCCGAGCTCTGGAAACACCATATATTTT. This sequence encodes CASRGGLPSSGNTIYF.

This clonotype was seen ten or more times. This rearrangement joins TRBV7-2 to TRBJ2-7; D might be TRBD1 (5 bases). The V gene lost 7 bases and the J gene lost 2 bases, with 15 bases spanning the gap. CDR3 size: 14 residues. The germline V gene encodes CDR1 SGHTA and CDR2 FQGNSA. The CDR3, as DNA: TGTGCCAGCAAAGCAGGGCCCGTAACCTACGAGCAGTACTTC. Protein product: CASKAGPVTYEQYF. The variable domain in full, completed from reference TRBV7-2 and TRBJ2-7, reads GAGVSQSPSNKVTEKGKDVELRCDPISGHTALYWYRQSLGQGLEFLIYFQGNSAPDKSGLPSDRFSAERTGGSVSTLTIQRTQQEDSAVYLCASKAGPVTYEQYFGPGTRLTVT.